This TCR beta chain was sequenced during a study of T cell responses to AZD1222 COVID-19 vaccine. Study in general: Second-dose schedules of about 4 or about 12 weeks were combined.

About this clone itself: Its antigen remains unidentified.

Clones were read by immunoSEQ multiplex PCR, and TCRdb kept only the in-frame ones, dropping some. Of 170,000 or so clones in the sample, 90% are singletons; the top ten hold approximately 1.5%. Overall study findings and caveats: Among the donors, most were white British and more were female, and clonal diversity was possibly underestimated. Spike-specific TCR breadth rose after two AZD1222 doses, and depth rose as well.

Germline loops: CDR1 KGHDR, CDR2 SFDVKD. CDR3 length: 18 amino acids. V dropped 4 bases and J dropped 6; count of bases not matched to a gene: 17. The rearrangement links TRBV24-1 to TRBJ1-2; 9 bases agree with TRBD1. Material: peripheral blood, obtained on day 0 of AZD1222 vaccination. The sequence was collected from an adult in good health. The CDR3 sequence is CATSETGTGPAGGHGYTF. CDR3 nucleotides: TGTGCCACCAGTGAGACGGGGACAGGGCCCGCGGGGGGCCATGGCTACACCTTC.